This is a list of T cell receptor beta chains from one sample in a study of blood T cells in healthy people across ages. One entry per CDR3 protein, called by TCRdb with MiXCR from the 5' RACE reads. This table holds around 710,000 distinct CDR3 sequences, roughly two fifths found once. The specimen sequenced was blood. The receptors shown here come from a woman aged 60-75 years in good health. Each CDR3 is given with its conserved first and last residue. Fields, in order: CDR3 length, D gene, clone size, V gene, J gene, CDR3 DNA, CDR3 protein. A D gene is named only where the DNA matches it firmly. A clone size is listed for some rows: how often the clone was seen (once, few, many), or a class if it is expanded.

15	.	.	TRBV6-5	TRBJ2-7	TGTGCCAGCAGTTACGGGCAGGCCCCTGGATACGAGCAGTACTTC	CASSYGQAPGYEQYF
15	TRBD1	.	TRBV27	TRBJ2-7	TGTGCCAGCAGTTTGACTCGGGACAGGGACTACGAGCAGTACTTC	CASSLTRDRDYEQYF
12	.	.	TRBV7-3	TRBJ2-7	TGTGCCAGCAGCGTATCAGGAAGGAGGCAGTACTTC	CASSVSGRRQYF
15	.	few	TRBV20-1	TRBJ2-4	TGCAGTGCTAGAGATCTAGGGGCGGGGCAATCCATTCAGTACTTC	CSARDLGAGQSIQYF
13	.	.	TRBV12-3/TRBV12-4	TRBJ1-4	TGTGCCAGCAGCAAGGGGCGCCATGAAAAACTGTTTTTT	CASSKGRHEKLFF
16	TRBD2	.	TRBV12-3/TRBV12-4	TRBJ2-7	TGTGCCAGCAGTTTCAATAGCGGGAGCCTAGGGGATGAGCAGTACTTC	CASSFNSGSLGDEQYF
18	.	many	TRBV6-2/TRBV6-3	TRBJ2-6	TGTGCCAGCAATCGAGGCGACAGGAGGTACTCTGGGGCCAACGTCCTGACTTTC	CASNRGDRRYSGANVLTF
14	.	.	TRBV6-5	TRBJ1-2	TGTGCCAGCAGTGAAACCGTAGTTAACTATGGCTACACCTTC	CASSETVVNYGYTF
16	TRBD2	.	TRBV14	TRBJ2-3	TGTGCCAGCAGCCAAGGACTAGCGGTGGGGACAGATACGCAGTATTTT	CASSQGLAVGTDTQYF
13	TRBD1	.	TRBV12-3/TRBV12-4	TRBJ2-1	TGTGCCAGCCGACAGGGGTTCTACAATGAGCAGTTCTTC	CASRQGFYNEQFF
20	TRBD2	.	TRBV7-9	TRBJ2-1	TGTGCCAGCAGCTCGCTGCCGGGACTAGCGAGAGGAGGCCCCTACAATGAGCAGTTCTTC	CASSSLPGLARGGPYNEQFF
14	.	.	TRBV20-1	TRBJ2-5	TGCAGTGCTACCGTTAGCGTGAGACTCTACGAGCAGCACTTC	CSATVSVRLYEQHF
14	TRBD1	once	TRBV2	TRBJ1-2	TGTGCCAGCGACCGGACAGGAGCTAACTATGGCTACACCTTC	CASDRTGANYGYTF
15	.	few	TRBV5-1	TRBJ1-6	TGCGCCAGCAGCTTGGGGGTTCAGGGGAATTCACCCCTCCACTTT	CASSLGVQGNSPLHF
17	TRBD1	few	TRBV29-1	TRBJ2-2	TGCAGCGTTCCTTCTGGGACAGATTTTGGGCACACCGGGGAGCTGTTTTTT	CSVPSGTDFGHTGELFF
18	TRBD2	few	TRBV7-6	TRBJ2-1	TGTGCCAGCAGCCCGTCGGCTAGCGGGAGTCTCACCTACAATGAGCAGTTCTTC	CASSPSASGSLTYNEQFF
14	TRBD1	.	TRBV7-2	TRBJ2-1	TGTGCCAGCAGCTCCTTATCGACAGGGACCCGAATGTTCTTC	CASSSLSTGTRMFF
16	.	few	TRBV20-1	TRBJ2-5	TGCAGTGCTAGTGGGGGTTCGGAGGGCCGTTGGGAGACCCAGTACTTC	CSASGGSEGRWETQYF
16	TRBD1	few	TRBV6-1	TRBJ1-2	TGTGCCAGCAGTGGGGGACAGACGGTTTCTAACTATGGCTACACCTTC	CASSGGQTVSNYGYTF
13	TRBD1	.	TRBV12-5	TRBJ2-1	TGTGCTAGTGCCGATCGACAGGGCAATGAGCAGTTCTTC	CASADRQGNEQFF
16	.	.	TRBV12-3/TRBV12-4	TRBJ2-3	TGTGCCAGCAGTTCCCTGACCGGAGGGAGCACAGATACGCAGTATTTT	CASSSLTGGSTDTQYF
14	.	few	TRBV11-2	TRBJ2-3	TGTGCCAGCAGCTTAGGTTCACGCACAGATACGCAGTATTTT	CASSLGSRTDTQYF
14	TRBD2	.	TRBV11-2	TRBJ2-5	TGTGCCAGCAGCCCACTAGCGACTCAAGAGACCCAGTACTTC	CASSPLATQETQYF
16	.	few	TRBV14	TRBJ2-1	TGTGCCAGCAGCCTCCTAGGGGCTAGCGAGTACAATGAGCAGTTCTTC	CASSLLGASEYNEQFF
18	TRBD1	few	TRBV7-7	TRBJ2-6	TGTGCCAGCAGACCAGGGACAGGCTTTGGCTCTGGGGCCAACGTCCTGACTTTC	CASRPGTGFGSGANVLTF
16	.	few	TRBV5-8	TRBJ2-4	TGTGCCAGCAGCCTGGGTTCGGGGGCAGCCAAAAACATTCAGTACTTC	CASSLGSGAAKNIQYF
18	TRBD2	.	TRBV28	TRBJ2-3	TGTGCCAGCAGTTTCAACCTGGGCGCAGGACTAGCGGAAGATACGCGGTATTTT	CASSFNLGAGLAEDTRYF
20	.	.	TRBV4-3	TRBJ2-1	TGCGCCAGCAGCCAGGGGGTGTTGGGGCCTAGCGATAGCTCCTACAATGAGCAGTTCTTC	CASSQGVLGPSDSSYNEQFF
14	TRBD2	.	TRBV6-2/TRBV6-3	TRBJ2-1	TGTGCCAGCAGTCCGGGGGGTAGCGGCGAAGAGCAGTTCTTC	CASSPGGSGEEQFF
13	.	few	TRBV6-2/TRBV6-3	TRBJ2-7	TGTGCCAGCAGTTGGCAGCGGGCTAAGGAGCAGTACTTC	CASSWQRAKEQYF
17	TRBD1	few	TRBV4-2	TRBJ2-1	TGTGCCAGCAGCCAAAGACAGGGGGCGAGCTCCTACAGTGAGCAGTTCTTC	CASSQRQGASSYSEQFF
16	.	.	TRBV5-6	TRBJ1-5	TGTGCCAGCAGCTTAGGGACAATGAATGGCAATCAGCCCCAGCATTTT	CASSLGTMNGNQPQHF
16	TRBD2	.	TRBV6-1	TRBJ2-2	TGTGCCAGCAGTGATATAGCGGGGGGGAACACCGGGGAGCAGTTTTTT	CASSDIAGGNTGEQFF
14	TRBD2	.	TRBV29-1	TRBJ2-1	TGCAGCGCGACCGTAGCGGGGGCTTACAATGAGCAGTTCTTC	CSATVAGAYNEQFF
15	.	.	TRBV5-1	TRBJ2-3	TGCGCCAGCGGCTTACAGGGAAATCCGACAGATACGCAGTATTTT	CASGLQGNPTDTQYF
15	TRBD2	.	TRBV3-1	TRBJ2-5	TGTGCCAGCAGCCAAGTGGCGGGGGGGGCTCCTGAGCAGTACTTC	CASSQVAGGAPEQYF
19	TRBD1	few	TRBV14	TRBJ2-6	TGTGCCAGCAGCTCACCGGGACAGGGAGGCGTGTGGGGGGCCAACGTCCTGACTTTC	CASSSPGQGGVWGANVLTF
14	.	.	TRBV11-2	TRBJ1-2	TGTGCCAGCAGCTCTCGGGGGTTTAGAGTTGGCTACACCTTC	CASSSRGFRVGYTF
12	.	.	TRBV11-2	TRBJ1-2	TGTGCCAGCAGCTTAGGAGGGAATGGCTACACCTTC	CASSLGGNGYTF
14	.	few	TRBV12-3/TRBV12-4	TRBJ1-1	TGTGCCAGCACCCCCGCGGGGAGGAGCACTGAAGCTTTCTTT	CASTPAGRSTEAFF
13	.	few	TRBV20-1	TRBJ2-5	TGCAGTGGGCGGCCGGGACTGCAAGAGACCCAGTACTTC	CSGRPGLQETQYF
15	.	.	TRBV7-9	TRBJ1-4	TGTGCCAGCAGCTTAGCCGACGGACGTAATGAAAAACTGTTTTTT	CASSLADGRNEKLFF
15	TRBD2	.	TRBV6-1	TRBJ2-7	TGTGCCAGCAGTGAGGGACTAGCGGACACCTACGAGCAGTACTTC	CASSEGLADTYEQYF
17	TRBD2	few	TRBV3-1	TRBJ2-1	TGTGCCAGCAGCCAAGATCAGTCCCTGGGCTTGCGGGGGGAGCAGTTCTTC	CASSQDQSLGLRGEQFF
16	.	few	TRBV20-1	TRBJ2-7	TGCAGTGCTAGTAATTCGGAACATCATCGTCCCTACGAGCAGTACTTC	CSASNSEHHRPYEQYF
14	.	few	TRBV7-8	TRBJ2-5	TGTGCCAGCAACCTAGGGGGGGGGCACGAGACCCAGTACTTC	CASNLGGGHETQYF
13	.	.	TRBV24-1	TRBJ2-5	TGTGCCACCAGTGATTACAGGCTTAATGAGCAGTACTTC	CATSDYRLNEQYF
16	TRBD2	.	TRBV12-3/TRBV12-4	TRBJ2-3	TGTGCCAGCAGCAGCCTCGGGACTAGCGTCACAGATACGCAGTATTTT	CASSSLGTSVTDTQYF
15	.	.	TRBV9	TRBJ2-7	TGTGCCAGCAGCGTCCAGGCCGGGGCGGTATACGAGCAGTACTTC	CASSVQAGAVYEQYF
15	.	.	TRBV27	TRBJ2-7	TGTGCCAGCAGTTTCGCGGTGACCATTGTGGACGAGCAGTACTTC	CASSFAVTIVDEQYF
14	.	few	TRBV9	TRBJ1-2	TGTGCCAGCAGCTTGGGACAAGTTGACTATGGCTACACCTTC	CASSLGQVDYGYTF
17	TRBD1	.	TRBV29-1	TRBJ2-3	TGCAGCGTTGAACGGGGGTCCGGGACAGGGGGCACAGATACGCAGTATTTT	CSVERGSGTGGTDTQYF
15	.	.	TRBV21-1	TRBJ1-3	TGTGCCAGTGCGGCCAGGTCGAGCTCTGGAAACACCATATATTTT	CASAARSSSGNTIYF